This T cell receptor beta chain originates from a study of T-cell reconstitution after alpha-beta-depleted transplantation in children. TCRbeta library construction was performed incorporating unique molecular identifiers. TCRdb called the PCR reads again in MiXCR, with one record for every CDR3 protein. Of over 400,000 distinct CDR3 sequences in the sample, 43% were seen once. The CDR3 sequence is 14 residues long. CDR1 WNHNN and CDR2 SYGVQD come from the germline V gene (reference sequence). The ends lost 3 bases at V and 7 bases at J; junction bases unmatched: 6. The rearrangement uses TRBV10-1 and TRBJ2-1; 7 bases align to TRBD2. The sequence was obtained from a girl aged 2 to 10 with aplastic anemia, due to receive a stem cell transplant. This material consisted of PBMCs, taken before TCRalphabeta/CD19-depleted stem cell transplant. CDR3 coding DNA: TGCGCCAGCAGTGACCATGGACTAGGGAATGAGCAGTTCTTC. As protein: CASSDHGLGNEQFF.